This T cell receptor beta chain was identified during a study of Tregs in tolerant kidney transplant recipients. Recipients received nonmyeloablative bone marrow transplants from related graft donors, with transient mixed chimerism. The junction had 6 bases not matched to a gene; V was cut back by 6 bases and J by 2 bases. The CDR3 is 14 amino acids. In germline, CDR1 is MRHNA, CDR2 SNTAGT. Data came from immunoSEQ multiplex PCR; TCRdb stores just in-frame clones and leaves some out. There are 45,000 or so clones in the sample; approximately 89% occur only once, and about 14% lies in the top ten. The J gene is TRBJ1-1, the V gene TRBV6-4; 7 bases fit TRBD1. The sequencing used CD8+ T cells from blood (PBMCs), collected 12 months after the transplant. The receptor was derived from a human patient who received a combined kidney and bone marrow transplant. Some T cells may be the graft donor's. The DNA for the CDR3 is TGTGCCAGCAGACCGACAGGGTCCAACACTGAAGCTTTCTTT. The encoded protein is CASRPTGSNTEAFF.